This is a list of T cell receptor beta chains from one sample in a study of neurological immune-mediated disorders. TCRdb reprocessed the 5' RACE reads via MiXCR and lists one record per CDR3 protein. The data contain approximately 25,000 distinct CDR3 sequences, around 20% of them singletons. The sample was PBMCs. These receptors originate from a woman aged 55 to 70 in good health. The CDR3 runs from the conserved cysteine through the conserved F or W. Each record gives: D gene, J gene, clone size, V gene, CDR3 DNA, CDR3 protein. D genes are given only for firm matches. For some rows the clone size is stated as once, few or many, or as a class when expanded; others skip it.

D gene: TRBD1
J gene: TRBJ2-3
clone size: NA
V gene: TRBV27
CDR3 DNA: TGTGCCAGCAGTTCGGGGCCTGGGACAGGTAAAAGCACAGATACGCAGTATTTT
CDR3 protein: CASSSGPGTGKSTDTQYF

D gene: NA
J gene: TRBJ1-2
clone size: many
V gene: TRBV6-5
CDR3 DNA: TGTGCCAGCAGTTACTCGGGTTCGGGGTACTATGGCTACACCTTC
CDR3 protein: CASSYSGSGYYGYTF

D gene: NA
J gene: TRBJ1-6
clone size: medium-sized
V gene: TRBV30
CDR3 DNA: TGTGCCTGGAGCCTCCCCAATTCACCCCTCCACTTT
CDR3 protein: CAWSLPNSPLHF

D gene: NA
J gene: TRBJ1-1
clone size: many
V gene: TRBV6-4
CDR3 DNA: TGTGCCAGCAGTGACTTGGGTGGTGAAGCTTTCTTT
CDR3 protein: CASSDLGGEAFF

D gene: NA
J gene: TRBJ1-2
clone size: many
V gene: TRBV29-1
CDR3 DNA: TGCAGCGTTGAAGTCCTAGGGTCGGGCCGGGGCTACACCTTC
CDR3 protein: CSVEVLGSGRGYTF

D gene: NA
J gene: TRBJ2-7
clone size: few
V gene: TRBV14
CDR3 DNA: TGTGCCAGCAGCCAAGAGATTTCAGGGTGGAACGACGAGCAGTACTTC
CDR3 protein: CASSQEISGWNDEQYF

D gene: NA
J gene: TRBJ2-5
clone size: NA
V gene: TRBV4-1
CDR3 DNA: TGCGCCAGCAGCCAAGAACCAGAGACCCAGTACTTC
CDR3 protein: CASSQEPETQYF

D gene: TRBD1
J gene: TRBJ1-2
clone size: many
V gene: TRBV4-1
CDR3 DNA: TGCGCCAGCAGCCAAGGCGGGACAGGGGGATCCTGGGGCTACACCTTC
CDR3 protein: CASSQGGTGGSWGYTF

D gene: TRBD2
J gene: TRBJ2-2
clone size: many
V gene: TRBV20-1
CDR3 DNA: TGCAGTGCTAGAGATCCGGGTAGCGGGAGGGTCACCGGGGAGCTGTTTTTT
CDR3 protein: CSARDPGSGRVTGELFF

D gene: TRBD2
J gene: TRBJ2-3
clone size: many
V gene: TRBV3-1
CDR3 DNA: TGTGCCAGCAGCCAATTTAGCGGGAGGGCCCCAGATACGCAGTATTTT
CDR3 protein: CASSQFSGRAPDTQYF

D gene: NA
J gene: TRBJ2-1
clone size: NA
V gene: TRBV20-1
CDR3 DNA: TGCGTTTTCTCAGGGGCACAATACGATGAGCAGTTCTTC
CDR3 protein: CVFSGAQYDEQFF

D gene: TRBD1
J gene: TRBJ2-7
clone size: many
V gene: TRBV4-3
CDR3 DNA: TGCGCCAGCAGCCAAGACCAAACAGGGGGCCACCCTTCCTACGAGCAGTACTTC
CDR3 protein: CASSQDQTGGHPSYEQYF

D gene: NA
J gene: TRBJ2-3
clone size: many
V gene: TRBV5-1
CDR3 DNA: TGCGCCAGCAGCTTGCCCGGAGGGGGCGCAGATACGCAGTATTTT
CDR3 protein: CASSLPGGGADTQYF

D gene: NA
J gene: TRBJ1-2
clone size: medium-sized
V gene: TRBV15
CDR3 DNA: TGTGCCACCAGCAGAGATAGTGGGCCCCTGGGAGGCTATGGCTACACCTTC
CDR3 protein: CATSRDSGPLGGYGYTF

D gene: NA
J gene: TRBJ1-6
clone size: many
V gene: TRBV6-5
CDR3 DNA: TGTGCCAGCAGTTACGGGTCAGCCTCCTATAATTCACCCCTCCACTTT
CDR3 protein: CASSYGSASYNSPLHF

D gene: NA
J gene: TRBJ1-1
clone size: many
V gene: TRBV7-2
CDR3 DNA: TGTGCCAGCAGCAAAATAGGACGGACCACTGAAGCTTTCTTT
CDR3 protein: CASSKIGRTTEAFF

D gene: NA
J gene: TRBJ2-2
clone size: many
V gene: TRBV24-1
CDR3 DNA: TGTGCCACCAGTGATTTACGATCGGAGTTGCGCACCGGGGAGCTGTTTTTT
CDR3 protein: CATSDLRSELRTGELFF

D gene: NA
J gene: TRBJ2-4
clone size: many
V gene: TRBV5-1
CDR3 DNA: TGCGCCAGCAGCTCGACAGACTCAATCACAAAAAACATTCAGTACTTC
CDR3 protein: CASSSTDSITKNIQYF

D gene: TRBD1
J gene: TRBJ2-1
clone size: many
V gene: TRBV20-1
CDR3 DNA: TGCAGTGCTATTCCAGGGGGAGTAACTGAGCAGTTCTTC
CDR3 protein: CSAIPGGVTEQFF

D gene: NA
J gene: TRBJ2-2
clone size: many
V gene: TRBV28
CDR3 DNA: TGTGCCAGCAGTTTTGGTGGAGGATCGAACACCGGGGAGCTGTTTTTT
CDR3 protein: CASSFGGGSNTGELFF

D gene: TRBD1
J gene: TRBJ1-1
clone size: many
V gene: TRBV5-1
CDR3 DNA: TGCGCCAGCAGCACTGCACAGGGGTTAAACACTGAAGCTTTCTTT
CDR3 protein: CASSTAQGLNTEAFF

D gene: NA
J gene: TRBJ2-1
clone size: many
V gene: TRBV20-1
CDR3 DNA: TGCAGTGCTCGAAGAAGGTTGGGTGCCTACAATGAGCAGTTCTTC
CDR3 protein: CSARRRLGAYNEQFF

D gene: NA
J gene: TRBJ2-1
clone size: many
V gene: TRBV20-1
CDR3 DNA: TGCAGTGCTACTCGTCTCAGAACGAGTGAGCAGTTCTTC
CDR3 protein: CSATRLRTSEQFF

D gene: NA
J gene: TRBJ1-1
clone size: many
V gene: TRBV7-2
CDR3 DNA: TGTGCCAGCAGCTGGACACTGAACACTGAAGCTTTCTTT
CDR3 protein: CASSWTLNTEAFF

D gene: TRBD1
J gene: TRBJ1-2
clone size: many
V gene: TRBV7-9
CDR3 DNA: TGTGCCAGCAGCTTAGGCCGGGACAGGGCTAACTATGGCTACACCTTC
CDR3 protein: CASSLGRDRANYGYTF

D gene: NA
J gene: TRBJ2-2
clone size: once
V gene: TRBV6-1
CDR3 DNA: TGTGCCAGCAGGGGACACGAGAACACCGGGGAGCTGTTTTTT
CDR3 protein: CASRGHENTGELFF

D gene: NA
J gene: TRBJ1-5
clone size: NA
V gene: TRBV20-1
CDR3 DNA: TGCAGTGCGGCCGGGAGCAATAATCATTCCCAGCATTTT
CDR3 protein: CSAAGSNNHSQHF

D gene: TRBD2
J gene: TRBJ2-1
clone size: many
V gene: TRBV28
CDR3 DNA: TGTGCCCACTCCCCGCCGGGCGGGAGCAATGAGCAGTTCTTC
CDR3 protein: CAHSPPGGSNEQFF

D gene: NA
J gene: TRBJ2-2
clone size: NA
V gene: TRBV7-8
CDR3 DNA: TGTGCCAGCATCCAAATTGTCACCACCGGGGAGCTGTTTTTT
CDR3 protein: CASIQIVTTGELFF

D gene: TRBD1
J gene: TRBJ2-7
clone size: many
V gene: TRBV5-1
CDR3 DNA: TGCGCCAGCAGCCTGGGGGTCGGGACAGGGGGCTACGAGCAGTACTTC
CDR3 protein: CASSLGVGTGGYEQYF

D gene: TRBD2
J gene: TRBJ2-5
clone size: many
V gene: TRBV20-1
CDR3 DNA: TGCAGTGCTAGAGAAGGGGGGACTAGCAAAAAGACCCAGTACTTC
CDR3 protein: CSAREGGTSKKTQYF

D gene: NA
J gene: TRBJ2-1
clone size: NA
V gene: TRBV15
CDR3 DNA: TGTGCCACCAGCAGCCTGAGCTCCTACAATGAGCAGTTCTTC
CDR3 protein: CATSSLSSYNEQFF

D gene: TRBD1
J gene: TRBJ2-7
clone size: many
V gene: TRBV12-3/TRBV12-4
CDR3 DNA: TGTGCCAGCAGTTTGACAGGGACCTACGAGCAGTACTTC
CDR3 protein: CASSLTGTYEQYF

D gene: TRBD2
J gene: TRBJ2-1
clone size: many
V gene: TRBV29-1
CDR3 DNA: TGCAGCCCAGCGGGAAACGGCGATGAGCAGTTCTTC
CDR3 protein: CSPAGNGDEQFF

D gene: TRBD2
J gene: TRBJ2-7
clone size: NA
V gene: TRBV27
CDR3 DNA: TGTGCCAGCAGTCGTCCGGGACTACACTACGAGCAGTACTTC
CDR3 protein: CASSRPGLHYEQYF

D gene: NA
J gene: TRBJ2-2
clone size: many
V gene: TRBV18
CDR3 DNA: TGTGCCAGCTCACCACCGACGGGGGCCGGGGAGCTGTTTTTT
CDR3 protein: CASSPPTGAGELFF

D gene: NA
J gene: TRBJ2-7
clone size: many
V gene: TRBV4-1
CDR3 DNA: TGCGCCAGCAGCCAATCCGTGAACTCCTACGAGCAGTACTTC
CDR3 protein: CASSQSVNSYEQYF

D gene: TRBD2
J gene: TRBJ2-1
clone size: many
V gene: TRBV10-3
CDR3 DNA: TGTGCCATCAGTGGGACTAGCGGGAAGTACAATGAGCAGTTCTTC
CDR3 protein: CAISGTSGKYNEQFF

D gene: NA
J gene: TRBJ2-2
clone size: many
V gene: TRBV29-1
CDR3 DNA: TGCAGCGCTTGGACGGGGACCGGGGAGCTGTTTTTT
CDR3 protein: CSAWTGTGELFF

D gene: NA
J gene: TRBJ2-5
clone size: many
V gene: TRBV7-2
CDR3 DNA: TGTGCCAGCAGCCGTATCCTAGGTCCCCAGTACTTC
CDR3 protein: CASSRILGPQYF

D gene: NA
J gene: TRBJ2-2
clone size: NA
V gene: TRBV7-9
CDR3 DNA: TGTGCCAGCAGCCTCCTAAGAGGACTCGCCGGGGAGCTGTTTTTT
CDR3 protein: CASSLLRGLAGELFF

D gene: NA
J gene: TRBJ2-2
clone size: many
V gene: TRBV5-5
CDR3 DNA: TGTGCCAGCAGCTTGGCTCCCGGGTTGGCCGGGGAGCTGTTTTTT
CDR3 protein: CASSLAPGLAGELFF

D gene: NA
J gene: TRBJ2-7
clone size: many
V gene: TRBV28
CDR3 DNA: TGTGCCAGCAGCCCGACAGGAGGACTCTACGAGCAGTACTTC
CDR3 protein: CASSPTGGLYEQYF

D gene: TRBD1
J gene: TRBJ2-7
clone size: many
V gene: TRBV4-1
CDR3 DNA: TGCGCCAGCAGCCAAGATCCGATCGGCAGGGGGCCGAGCTCCTACGAGCAGTACTTC
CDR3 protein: CASSQDPIGRGPSSYEQYF